These 16 T cell receptor beta chains originate from one sample sequenced in a study of blood T cell repertoires in COVID-19. Generated by immunoSEQ multiplex PCR, the TCRdb table keeps only in-frame clones and is missing some. The sample has 250,000 to 350,000 clones; roughly 89% are singletons. Sequenced material: peripheral blood. These receptor sequences come from a woman under 40 with active or convalescent COVID-19.

This rearrangement joins TRBV7-8 to TRBJ1-1; TRBD1 aligns across 8 bases. Trimming took 4 bases from V and 1 from J; bases not matched to a gene: 5. Per germline, CDR1 SGHVS and CDR2 FQNEAQ. The CDR3 is made up of 15 amino acids. CDR3 nucleotides: TGTGCCAGCAGCTCGCCCGGACAGGGGAACACTGAAGCTTTCTTT. Residues: CASSSPGQGNTEAFF. The complete variable domain, with remaining parts taken from reference TRBV7-8 and TRBJ1-1, reads GAGVSQSPRYKVAKRGQDVALRCDPISGHVSLFWYQQALGQGPEFLTYFQNEAQLDKSGLPSDRFFAERPEGSVSTLKIQRTQQEDSAVYLCASSSPGQGNTEAFFGQGTRLTVV.

The chain employs TRBV5-1 and TRBJ2-1, with 7 bases identical to TRBD2. This CDR3 has 17 amino acids. With 0 bases clipped from V and 3 bases from J, the junction kept 9 bases outside the gene matches. Per the germline V gene, CDR1 is SGHRS and CDR2 is YFSETQ. The CDR3 loop reads CASSLGRTGGRYNEQFF. The CDR3 DNA is TGCGCCAGCAGCTTGGGAAGGACGGGGGGACGCTACAATGAGCAGTTCTTC.

The chain carries TRBV2 and TRBJ2-2, with D hard to call. Trimming left V 5 bases short and J 1 base short, with 8 bases between. The germline CDR1 and CDR2 sequences are SNHLY and FYNNEI. CDR3 length equals 14 residues. CDR3 coding DNA: TGTGCCAGCAGTCCAGATTGGAACACCGGGGAGCTGTTTTTT. Translating gives CASSPDWNTGELFF.

V usage is TRBV5-4 and J usage is TRBJ2-3, with a tentative D call TRBD2 (5 bases). Deletions cut 4 bases from V and 3 bases from J, with 15 bases between. Germline loops: CDR1 SGHNT, CDR2 YYREEE (reference sequence). This CDR3 has 15 residues. CDR3 sequence reads: CASSKPAAKTDTQYF. As DNA, the CDR3 is TGTGCCAGCAGCAAACCAGCGGCTAAAACAGATACGCAGTATTTT.

The rearrangement joins TRBV30 to TRBJ2-7; TRBD1 agrees at 10 bases. Germline CDR1 reads GTSNPN; CDR2 reads SVGIG (reference sequence). V gave up 5 bases and J gave up 1 base; unmatched junction bases: 8. The CDR3 consists of 15 residues. The CDR3 DNA is TGTGCCTGGCGAGCCGGGACAGGGGTTTCCTACGAGCAGTACTTC. The encoded protein is CAWRAGTGVSYEQYF. Supplemented by reference TRBV30 and TRBJ2-7, the full variable domain reads SQTIHQWPATLVQPVGSPLSLECTVEGTSNPNLYWYRQAAGRGLQLLFYSVGIGQISSEVPQNLSASRPQDRQFILSSKKLLLSDSGFYLCAWRAGTGVSYEQYFGPGTRLTVT.

V and J are TRBV23-1 and TRBJ1-2, with 9 nucleotides matching TRBD1. TRBV23-1 is noted as an ORF with a role that remains uncertain. The CDR3 is 16 residues long. V was clipped by 3 bases and J by 4 bases; unmatched bases: 9. The CDR3 is CASSQSRDRDIYGYTF. The CDR3 nucleotides read TGCGCCAGCAGTCAGTCCAGGGACAGGGACATCTATGGCTACACCTTC.

This clone was observed a few times. The same CDR3 also results from other DNA sequences found in this sample. The rearrangement uses TRBV30 and TRBJ1-1; tentatively, D is TRBD1 (5 bases). This CDR3 region has 12 residues. Germline V gives CDR1 GTSNPN, CDR2 SVGIG (reference sequence). Trimming stripped 1 base from V and 6 bases from J, with 9 bases between. CDR3 in DNA: TGTGCCTGGAGTGGCGGGGGTCCTGAAGCTTTCTTT. Translation gives CAWSGGGPEAFF.

This chain uses TRBV5-1 with TRBJ2-1, with 10 bases identical to TRBD2. From germline, CDR1 is SGHRS and CDR2 YFSETQ. J lost 8 bases, V lost 2 bases, and 7 bases had no gene match. The CDR3 extends over 15 amino acids. DNA for the CDR3: TGCGCCAGCAGCTTAGCGGGGGGGCGTCGGGATGAGCAGTTCTTC. It yields the protein CASSLAGGRRDEQFF.

The J gene is TRBJ2-3, the V gene TRBV5-1, with a tentative D call TRBD2 (5 bases). Deletions cut 0 bases from V and 5 bases from J, with 10 bases between. The CDR3 totals 14 residues. The germline V gene encodes CDR1 SGHRS and CDR2 YFSETQ. The CDR3 nucleotides are TGCGCCAGCAGCTTGGCGCTTGGAGGAGATACGCAGTATTTT. Translating it yields CASSLALGGDTQYF.

The chain uses TRBV5-6 and TRBJ2-1; 10 nucleotides match TRBD2. Looked up from germline, CDR1 is SGHDT and CDR2 is YYEEEE. With V trimmed by 4 bases and J by 8 bases, 9 bases remained unmatched. The CDR3 extends over 15 amino acids. CDR3: CASSVPGLALDEQFF. CDR3 bases: TGTGCCAGCAGCGTCCCGGGACTAGCGCTCGATGAGCAGTTCTTC.

This clone has only one observation. This sequence joins TRBV18 and TRBJ2-3; a weak D match, TRBD1 (6 bases). The CDR3 has 15 residues. Germline CDR1 and CDR2: KGHSH and LQKENI. Between the trimmed V and J ends, which lost 2 bases and 4 bases, there was a span of 13 bases. CDR3 in DNA: TGTGCCAGCTCACCAAACCAGGGGCAGGCAGATACGCAGTATTTT. It yields the protein CASSPNQGQADTQYF.

The chain is built from TRBV5-1 and TRBJ2-3, with 8 bases fitting TRBD1. The ends lost 0 bases at V and 3 bases at J; junction bases unmatched: 6. Germline loops: CDR1 SGHRS, CDR2 YFSETQ. The CDR3 consists of 16 residues. The CDR3 DNA follows: TGCGCCAGCAGCTTGGCCCCGGACAGGGCGACAGATACGCAGTATTTT. This translates into CASSLAPDRATDTQYF.

V usage is TRBV2 and J usage is TRBJ2-3; D might be TRBD1 (5 bases). Trimming took 4 bases from V and 3 from J, leaving 11 bases between them. Germline V gene sequence: CDR1 SNHLY, CDR2 FYNNEI. The CDR3 is 14 amino acids. For the CDR3, the DNA is TGTGCCAGCAGTGGCGACAGAGAAACAGATACGCAGTATTTT. This codes for CASSGDRETDTQYF.

The chain links TRBV5-4 to TRBJ2-3; 8 bases are shared with TRBD2. Germline-derived CDR1 and CDR2 are SGHNT and YYREEE (reference sequence). The trim removed 4 bases at V and 4 bases at J, leaving 5 bases unmatched. The CDR3 length is 14 residues. The CDR3 nucleotides read TGTGCCAGCAGCGGTGGGACTAGTTCAGATACGCAGTATTTT. Protein sequence: CASSGGTSSDTQYF.

The genes are TRBV19 and TRBJ2-1; D is possibly TRBD2 (6 bases). Germline-derived CDR1 and CDR2 are LNHDA and SQIVND (reference sequence). Trimming left V 4 bases short and J 3 bases short, with 13 bases between. The CDR3 is 15 amino acids. This chain's CDR3 is CASSRRDGNYNEQFF. In DNA, the CDR3 is TGTGCCAGTAGTAGGCGGGACGGAAACTACAATGAGCAGTTCTTC. Full variable domain (rest looked up from reference TRBV19 and TRBJ2-1): DGGITQSPKYLFRKEGQNVTLSCEQNLNHDAMYWYRQDPGQGLRLIYYSQIVNDFQKGDIAEGYSVSREKKESFPLTVTSAQKNPTAFYLCASSRRDGNYNEQFFGPGTRLTVL.

The V gene is TRBV6-5, the J gene TRBJ1-1, with TRBD1 matching over 10 bases. In germline, CDR1 is MNHEY, CDR2 SVGAGI. CDR3 length equals 14 residues. V lost 7 bases to trimming and J lost 5 bases; unmatched junction nucleotides: 7. Here the CDR3 DNA reads TGTGCCAGCACCATGGACAGGGGGTTTACTGAAGCTTTCTTT. It specifies CASTMDRGFTEAFF.